The sequence of this T cell receptor beta chain was determined in a study of T cells expressing NK-cell markers. This CDR3 comprises 15 residues. With the 5' RACE reads reprocessed, TCRdb shows one record per CDR3 protein and no DNA. In total, the table holds 550,000 to 600,000 distinct CDR3 sequences. This clonotype was obtained from a man aged 18-30 years in good health. The material sequenced was blood T cells: a sorted CD56 or NKG2C T cell subset, CD4+ or CD8+ T cells, or bulk PBMC T cells (not recorded which). J is TRBJ2-3 and V is TRBV12-3 or TRBV12-4. The CDR3 here is CASSFDITSTDTQYF.